This T cell receptor (beta chain) was retrieved from a study of cytomegalovirus exposure and HLA in healthy donors. V shed 2 bases, J shed 8 bases, and the junction held 4 bases outside the gene matches. Germline V gene sequence: CDR1 WSHSY, CDR2 SAAADI. The CDR3 spans 14 residues. This clone was detected ten times or more. Researchers ran the PCR with 60 Vbeta and 13 Jbeta primers. Sequencing was performed with immunoSEQ multiplex PCR; in TCRdb, only in-frame clones are kept and a portion is missing. This table has fewer than 250,000 clones, just under 75% appearing once. When sampled, the donors appeared nominally healthy, though they likely had unrecorded immune exposures.

Material for sequencing was PBMCs. The source of this sequence is a man younger than 45 in good health and CMV-seropositive. V and J are TRBV10-2 and TRBJ1-2; TRBD1 matches at 11 bases. The CDR3 region is CASSEARTGGGYTF. The CDR3 region has the DNA TGCGCCAGCAGTGAGGCCCGGACAGGGGGCGGCTACACCTTC.